This T cell receptor (beta chain) is from a study of T cell changes during pregnancy in multiple sclerosis. TCRdb's copy holds only in-frame clones and misses some; the assay was immunoSEQ multiplex PCR. This table has more than 65,000 clones, over 90% appearing once. The CDR3 loop spans 14 amino acids. Losses at the gene ends were 5 bases for V and 6 bases for J; bases not matched to a gene: 6. Germline V lookup: CDR1 MNHEY, CDR2 SMNVEV (reference sequence). The chain links TRBV27 to TRBJ1-5; TRBD1 agrees at 8 bases. The receptor was isolated from a female donor with multiple sclerosis, enrolled in a pregnancy study. Here the sequenced sample was peripheral blood, taken in the second trimester of pregnancy. This chain's CDR3 is CASSVGQGIQPQHF. The CDR3 DNA sequence: TGTGCCAGCAGTGTAGGACAGGGAATTCAGCCCCAGCATTTT.